Following are 3 T cell receptor beta chains from one sample sequenced in a study of OX40 agonist ivuxolimab in advanced cancers. Receptor libraries were prepared by the immunoSEQ multiplex PCR assay. TCRdb took this table from immuneACCESS and kept in-frame rearrangements with V and J called. Such tables lack part of the clones; where checked against another copy, unresolved V genes explain under half of the gap, and the rest is unexplained. The sample contains about 80,000 clones, 85% to 95% of them found a single time. The top ten hold around 4.4% of the sample. Sequenced here: CD4+ or CD8+ T cells sorted from blood, sampled in a trial of the OX40 agonist ivuxolimab. The receptors were gathered from an adult with an advanced solid tumor such as melanoma, head and neck, liver or kidney cancer.

CDR3 loop: CASSNRDAHQETQYF. CDR3 nucleotides: TGTGCCAGCAGTAACCGGGACGCACATCAAGAGACCCAGTACTTC. The rearrangement joins TRBV6-5 to TRBJ2-5, with D perhaps assigned TRBD1 or TRBD2 (5 bases each). Germline V gives CDR1 MNHEY, CDR2 SVGAGI. V was trimmed by 5 bases and J by 2 bases, leaving 15 bases between them. The CDR3 loop spans 15 amino acids.

This clone was seen a handful of times. The rearrangement links TRBV28 to TRBJ2-7; a weak D match, TRBD1 (8 bases). The CDR3 contains 16 residues. Germline assignment: CDR1 MDHEN and CDR2 SYDVKM. Trimming left V 6 bases short and J 1 base short, with 19 bases between. CDR3 protein: CASSRIQGGGSYEQYF. The CDR3 coding sequence is TGTGCCAGCAGCCGCATACAGGGGGGAGGGTCCTACGAGCAGTACTTC.

DNA of the CDR3: TGTGCCAGCTCATCCCTGGACAGGTACAATGAGCAGTTCTTC. It translates to CASSSLDRYNEQFF. The chain joins TRBV18 to TRBJ2-1; 7 bases are a match to TRBD1. The CDR3 runs 14 residues. V was pared by 5 bases and J by 4 bases, with 5 bases of the junction left unmatched. Germline V lookup: CDR1 KGHSH, CDR2 LQKENI.